This TCR beta chain is from a study of neurological immune-mediated disorders. Findings and caveats of the study: The highest TCR clonal expansion occurred in HTLV-1-associated myelopathy; multiple sclerosis fell below healthy controls.

By 5'RACE with 10-nucleotide random UMIs, the cDNA was made. From 15-18 subjects, over 200 million TCR-beta sequences were obtained in each sequencing run. TCRdb analysed the 5' RACE reads with MiXCR anew, one entry per CDR3 protein. The sample comprises 60,000 to 90,000 distinct CDR3 sequences, about 10% of which are singletons, and approximately 10% rests with the top ten. The sample's time point: longitudinal time-point 1 (baseline). As concerns this clonotype: Its antigen remains unidentified.

Germline trimming cut 1 base from V and 3 bases from J; bases unmatched to any gene: 9. Germline assignment: CDR1 DFQATT and CDR2 SNEGSKA (reference sequence). The CDR3 has 17 residues. The chain uses TRBV20-1 and TRBJ2-3, with TRBD2 identical over 11 bases. The sample taken for sequencing was PBMCs. The sequence came from a man younger than 45 in good health. CDR3: CSARVNSGRAGTDTQYF. CDR3 DNA sequence: TGCAGTGCTAGAGTGAATAGCGGGAGGGCCGGAACAGATACGCAGTATTTT.